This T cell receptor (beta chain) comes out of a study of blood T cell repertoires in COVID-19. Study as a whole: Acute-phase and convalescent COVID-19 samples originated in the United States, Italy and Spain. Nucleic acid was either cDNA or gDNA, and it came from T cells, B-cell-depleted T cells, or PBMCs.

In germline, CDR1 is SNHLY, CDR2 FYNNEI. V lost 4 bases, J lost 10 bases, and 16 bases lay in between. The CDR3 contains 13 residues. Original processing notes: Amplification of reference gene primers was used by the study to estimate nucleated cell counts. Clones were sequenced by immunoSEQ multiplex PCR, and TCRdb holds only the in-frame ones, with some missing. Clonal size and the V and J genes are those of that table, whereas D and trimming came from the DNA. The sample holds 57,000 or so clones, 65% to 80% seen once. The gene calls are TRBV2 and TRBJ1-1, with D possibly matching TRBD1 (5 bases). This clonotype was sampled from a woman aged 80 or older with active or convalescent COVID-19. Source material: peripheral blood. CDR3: CASSAGGLAGAFF. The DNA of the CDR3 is TGTGCCAGCAGTGCGGGGGGTCTAGCGGGAGCTTTCTTT.